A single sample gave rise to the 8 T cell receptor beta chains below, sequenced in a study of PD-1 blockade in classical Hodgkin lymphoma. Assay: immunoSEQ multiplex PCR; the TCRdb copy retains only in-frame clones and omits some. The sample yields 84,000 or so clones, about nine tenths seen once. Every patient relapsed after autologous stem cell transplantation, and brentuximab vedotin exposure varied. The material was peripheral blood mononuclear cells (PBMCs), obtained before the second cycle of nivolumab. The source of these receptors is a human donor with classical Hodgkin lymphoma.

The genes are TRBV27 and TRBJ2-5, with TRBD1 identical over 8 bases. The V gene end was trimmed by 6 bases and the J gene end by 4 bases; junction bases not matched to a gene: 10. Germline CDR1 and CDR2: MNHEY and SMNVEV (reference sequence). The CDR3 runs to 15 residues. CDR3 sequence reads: CASRNTQGAGETQYF. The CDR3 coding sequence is TGTGCCAGCAGGAATACCCAGGGGGCTGGAGAGACCCAGTACTTC.

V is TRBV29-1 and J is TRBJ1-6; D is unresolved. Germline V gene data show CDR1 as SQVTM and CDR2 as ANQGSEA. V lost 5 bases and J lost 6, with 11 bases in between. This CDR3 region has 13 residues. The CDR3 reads CSVSEAANSPLHF. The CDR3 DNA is TGCAGCGTTTCGGAGGCGGCTAATTCACCCCTCCACTTT. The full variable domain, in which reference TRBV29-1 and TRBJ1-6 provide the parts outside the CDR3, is SAVISQKPSRDICQRGTSLTIQCQVDSQVTMMFWYRQQPGQSLTLIATANQGSEATYESGFVIDKFPISRPNLTFSTLTVSNMSPEDSSIYLCSVSEAANSPLHFGNGTRLTVT.

The DNA of the CDR3 is TGTGCCAGCAGTGAAGCGGGTCGGGGTGAGCAGTACTTC. Protein sequence: CASSEAGRGEQYF. The rearrangement links TRBV6-1 to TRBJ2-7, with a possible D match to TRBD2 (5 bases). CDR3 length equals 13 residues. Trimming pared 0 bases from V and 7 bases from J, leaving 10 bases between. Germline CDR1 is MNHNS and CDR2 is SASEGT.

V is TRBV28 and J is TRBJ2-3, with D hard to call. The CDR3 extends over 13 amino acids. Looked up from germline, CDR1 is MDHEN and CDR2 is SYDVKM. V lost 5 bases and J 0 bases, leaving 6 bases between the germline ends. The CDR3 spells CASSKPSTDTQYF. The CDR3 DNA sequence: TGTGCCAGCAGTAAACCTAGCACAGATACGCAGTATTTT.

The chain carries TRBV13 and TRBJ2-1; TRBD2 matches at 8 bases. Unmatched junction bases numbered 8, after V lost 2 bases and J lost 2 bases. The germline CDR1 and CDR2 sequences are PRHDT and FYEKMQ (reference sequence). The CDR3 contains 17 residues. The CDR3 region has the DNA TGTGCCAGCAGCTTACTAGGGGCGGGGGGCCCCTACAATGAGCAGTTCTTC. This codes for CASSLLGAGGPYNEQFF.

CDR3 bases: TGTGCCAGCAGTTACTCGAGGACAGCGAACTATGGCTACACCTTC. Translation: CASSYSRTANYGYTF. The gene calls are TRBV6-5 and TRBJ1-2, with D maybe TRBD1 (6 bases). V lost 0 bases and J lost 2, with 10 bases in between. This CDR3 contains 15 residues. The V gene's germline CDR1 is MNHEY and CDR2 SVGAGI.

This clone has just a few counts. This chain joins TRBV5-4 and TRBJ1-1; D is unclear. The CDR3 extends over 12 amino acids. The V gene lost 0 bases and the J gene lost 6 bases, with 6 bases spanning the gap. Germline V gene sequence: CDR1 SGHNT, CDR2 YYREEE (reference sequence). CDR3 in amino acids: CASSLAGPEAFF. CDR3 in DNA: TGTGCCAGCAGCTTGGCCGGACCTGAAGCTTTCTTT.

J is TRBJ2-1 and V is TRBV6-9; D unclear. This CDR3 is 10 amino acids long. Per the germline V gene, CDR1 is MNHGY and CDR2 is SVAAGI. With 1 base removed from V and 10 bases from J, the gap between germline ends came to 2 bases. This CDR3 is CASSYLEQFF. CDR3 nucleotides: TGTGCCAGCAGTTATTTGGAGCAGTTCTTC.